This TCR beta chain was obtained from a study of T cell repertoires in cytomegalovirus infection. Study results and limitations: Of the TCR beta families, the public ones yielded a cumulative frequency that identified carriers of CMV plus the relevant HLA.

A single record per CDR3 protein comes from TCRdb applying MiXCR to the reads. Of fewer than 550,000 distinct CDR3 sequences in the sample, approximately 32% were seen once. Germline loops: CDR1 SGHTA, CDR2 FQGNSA. CDR3 length: 15 amino acids. Deletions cut 4 bases from V and 8 bases from J, with 20 bases between. This clonotype has ten or more counts. Its target is unknown. The genes are TRBV7-2 and TRBJ1-2; no reliable D call. Sequencing was performed on PBMCs. The clonotype was recovered from a human donor in good health (CMV status not recorded). Some clones in this sample may be carry-over from other donors' samples. CDR3 residues: CASSSASGTLQGYTF. In DNA form, the CDR3 reads TGTGCCAGCAGCTCCGCATCCGGAACCTTACAGGGCTACACCTTC.